The TCR beta chain under discussion was sequenced for a study of blood T cell repertoires in COVID-19. As for the study in general: COVID-19 samples from acute and convalescent phases originated in the United States, Italy and Spain.

Under the authors' procedure: Estimates of nucleated cell counts were drawn from the amplification of reference gene primers. The repertoire was sequenced with immunoSEQ multiplex PCR; TCRdb's copy has only in-frame clones and lacks some. V, J and clone size derive from that table, while D and trimming were established from the DNA sequence. The profile shows fewer than 350,000 clones, 80% to 95% of them singletons. The CDR3 sequence is 13 residues long. Trimming stripped 6 bases from V and 3 bases from J, with 8 bases between. The germline V gene encodes CDR1 MGHDK and CDR2 SYGVNS. The Seattle patients joined while their infection was active and were tracked longitudinally afterward.

The V gene is TRBV25-1, the J gene TRBJ1-4; unclear D gene. Sequenced: peripheral blood. The clonotype comes from a woman aged 25 to 39 with COVID-19, enrolled during active disease. The CDR3 sequence is CASSEAANEKLFF. CDR3 nucleotides: TGTGCCAGCAGCGAGGCAGCTAATGAAAAACTGTTTTTT. Based on the CDR3 plus reference TRBV25-1 and TRBJ1-4, the full variable domain is EADIYQTPRYLVIGTGKKITLECSQTMGHDKMYWYQQDPGMELHLIHYSYGVNSTEKGDLSSESTVSRIRTEHFPLTLESARPSHTSQYLCASSEAANEKLFFGSGTQLSVL.